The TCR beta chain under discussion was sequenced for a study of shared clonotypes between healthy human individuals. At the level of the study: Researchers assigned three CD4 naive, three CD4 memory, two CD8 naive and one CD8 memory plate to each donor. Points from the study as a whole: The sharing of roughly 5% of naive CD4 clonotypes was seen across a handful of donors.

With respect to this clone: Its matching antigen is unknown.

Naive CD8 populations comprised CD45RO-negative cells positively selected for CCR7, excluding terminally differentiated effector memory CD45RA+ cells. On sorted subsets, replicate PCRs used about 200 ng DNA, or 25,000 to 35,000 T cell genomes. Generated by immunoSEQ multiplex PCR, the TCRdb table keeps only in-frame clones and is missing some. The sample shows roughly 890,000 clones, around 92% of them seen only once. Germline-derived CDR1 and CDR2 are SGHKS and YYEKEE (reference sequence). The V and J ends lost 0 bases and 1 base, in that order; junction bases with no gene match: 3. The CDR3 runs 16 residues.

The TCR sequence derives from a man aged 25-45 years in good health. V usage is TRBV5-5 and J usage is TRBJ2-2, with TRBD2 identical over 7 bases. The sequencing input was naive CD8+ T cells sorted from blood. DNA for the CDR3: TGTGCCAGCAGCTTGGGCGGGAGAGTGAACACCGGGGAGCTGTTTTTT. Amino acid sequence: CASSLGGRVNTGELFF.